This T cell receptor (beta chain) is from a study of blood T cell repertoires in COVID-19. Overall study context: The samples span acute and convalescent COVID-19 from the United States, Italy and Spain. T cells, B-cell-depleted T cells, or PBMCs provided the cDNA or gDNA that served as material.

This CDR3 is 16 amino acids long. Germline assignment: CDR1 MNHEY and CDR2 SVGEGT. V trimming: 5 bases; J trimming: 3 bases; junction bases outside the gene matches: 10. Assay used: immunoSEQ multiplex PCR; TCRdb lists only in-frame clones, some missing. The sample has roughly 140,000 clones; 75% to 90% are singletons. This TCR derives from a woman in her fifties or sixties with active COVID-19. The J gene is TRBJ2-3, the V gene TRBV6-2 or TRBV6-3, with 8 bases identical to TRBD1. The sequencing input was peripheral blood. CDR3 sequence: CASSGPRTGRTDTQYF. CDR3 in DNA: TGTGCCAGCAGTGGCCCCAGGACAGGGCGGACAGATACGCAGTATTTT.